This entry lists 17 T cell receptor beta chains sequenced from one sample in a study of chemoradiotherapy in HPV16-positive cancers (dated by TCRdb to 2022 to 2024). Libraries were constructed by the immunoSEQ multiplex PCR assay. The clones in this table, taken by TCRdb from immuneACCESS, are in-frame only. Not every clone is retained; where verified, under half of the shortfall comes from an unresolved V gene, and the cause of the rest is unknown. The table for this sample lists roughly 3,100 clones; about 83% of them were counted only once. Of the sample, about 15% falls within the top ten clones. The starting material was tumor tissue, obtained from a patient who underwent chemoradiotherapy. The receptors were sampled from a human donor with HPV-associated anogenital cancer.

The rearrangement joins TRBV5-1 to TRBJ2-2; 7 bases fit TRBD1. Per germline, CDR1 SGHRS and CDR2 YFSETQ. This CDR3 has 14 amino acids. Unmatched junction bases numbered 1, after V lost 4 bases and J lost 1 base. CDR3 amino acids: CASSRQGNTGELFF. The CDR3 DNA reads TGCGCCAGCAGCCGACAGGGGAACACCGGGGAGCTGTTTTTT.

The V and J genes are TRBV2 and TRBJ2-5; D call uncertain. Trimming left V 4 bases short and J 2 bases short, with 14 bases between. This CDR3 has 15 residues. Germline CDR1 SNHLY, CDR2 FYNNEI. CDR3 sequence: CASSGQVSIQETQYF. CDR3 nucleotides: TGTGCCAGCAGTGGGCAGGTCTCCATACAAGAGACCCAGTACTTC.

The rearrangement joins TRBV9 to TRBJ2-2; 8 nucleotides agree with TRBD2. This CDR3 is 16 amino acids long. Germline trimming cut 0 bases from V and 7 bases from J; bases unmatched to any gene: 8. The germline gives CDR1 SGDLS, CDR2 YYNGEE. CDR3 sequence reads: CASSVVSGGPGGELFF. Here the CDR3 DNA reads TGTGCCAGCAGCGTAGTGTCGGGAGGGCCGGGCGGGGAGCTGTTTTTT.

This chain connects TRBV19 to TRBJ1-1; TRBD1 matches at 8 bases. J lost 1 base, V lost 8 bases, and 9 bases had no gene match. Germline assignment: CDR1 LNHDA and CDR2 SQIVND (reference sequence). The CDR3 covers 15 residues. The CDR3 nucleotides are TGTGCCAGTTCCATGGGACAGGTGGGGAACACTGAAGCTTTCTTT. This translates into CASSMGQVGNTEAFF. The complete variable domain, with remaining parts taken from reference TRBV19 and TRBJ1-1, reads DGGITQSPKYLFRKEGQNVTLSCEQNLNHDAMYWYRQDPGQGLRLIYYSQIVNDFQKGDIAEGYSVSREKKESFPLTVTSAQKNPTAFYLCASSMGQVGNTEAFFGQGTRLTVV.

The chain recombines TRBV5-1 with TRBJ2-5; D is undetermined. This CDR3 has 14 residues. V lost 0 bases and J lost 2, with 8 bases in between. Germline CDR1 SGHRS, CDR2 YFSETQ. The DNA for the CDR3 is TGCGCCAGCAGCTTGGAACCAGCTCAAGAGACCCAGTACTTC. It specifies CASSLEPAQETQYF. Using reference TRBV5-1 and TRBJ2-5 for the parts outside the CDR3, the full variable domain is KAGVTQTPRYLIKTRGQQVTLSCSPISGHRSVSWYQQTPGQGLQFLFEYFSETQRNKGNFPGRFSGRQFSNSRSEMNVSTLELGDSALYLCASSLEPAQETQYFGPGTRLLVL.

V is TRBV29-1 and J is TRBJ2-5; 8 bases align to TRBD2. J gave up 5 bases and V 3 bases, and 11 bases lay outside the gene matches. Germline V CDR1 and CDR2: SQVTM, ANQGSEA. The CDR3 is made up of 15 amino acids. This chain's CDR3 is CSVDGGASGLETQYF. The CDR3 DNA reads as TGCAGCGTTGATGGGGGCGCTAGCGGGCTGGAGACCCAGTACTTC.

The chain joins TRBV9 to TRBJ2-5; 9 bases match TRBD2. Germline V CDR1 and CDR2: SGDLS, YYNGEE. The trim removed 4 bases at V and 1 base at J, leaving 5 bases unmatched. This CDR3 region has 15 residues. CDR3 protein: CASSTSGGTQETQYF. CDR3 DNA sequence: TGTGCCAGCAGCACAAGCGGGGGGACCCAAGAGACCCAGTACTTC.

J is TRBJ2-5 and V is TRBV19; TRBD2 matches at 11 bases. V lost 4 bases to trimming and J lost 0 bases; unmatched junction nucleotides: 19. The CDR3 loop spans 21 amino acids. Germline V lookup: CDR1 LNHDA, CDR2 SQIVND (reference sequence). The CDR3 region is CASSSYVFGASGGNYQETQYF. For the CDR3, the DNA is TGTGCCAGTAGTAGCTATGTCTTCGGGGCTAGCGGGGGGAACTACCAAGAGACCCAGTACTTC. Supplemented by reference TRBV19 and TRBJ2-5, the full variable domain reads DGGITQSPKYLFRKEGQNVTLSCEQNLNHDAMYWYRQDPGQGLRLIYYSQIVNDFQKGDIAEGYSVSREKKESFPLTVTSAQKNPTAFYLCASSSYVFGASGGNYQETQYFGPGTRLLVL.

The chain has TRBV6-5 and TRBJ2-1; 10 bases match TRBD2. Trimming at V came to 9 bases and at J to 6 bases, leaving 5 bases not matched to a gene. CDR3 length: 13 residues. Per germline, CDR1 MNHEY and CDR2 SVGAGI. The CDR3 is CASVAGGSNEQFF. In DNA form, the CDR3 reads TGTGCCAGTGTAGCGGGGGGCTCCAATGAGCAGTTCTTC.

The V call is TRBV5-1, the J call TRBJ1-1; 7 nucleotides line up with TRBD1. Germline CDR1 is SGHRS and CDR2 is YFSETQ. V lost 4 bases to trimming and J lost 4 bases; unmatched junction nucleotides: 7. CDR3 size: 14 residues. CDR3 DNA sequence: TGCGCCAGCAGCCCGACAGGGCCGGTCACTGAAGCTTTCTTT. Translating gives CASSPTGPVTEAFF.

This clone was detected a few times. This chain connects TRBV10-2 to TRBJ2-7; no firm D call. Deletions cut 4 bases from V and 2 bases from J, with 6 bases between. Looked up from germline, CDR1 is WSHSY and CDR2 is SAAADI. This CDR3 comprises 12 residues. The CDR3: CASSVTTYEQYF. The CDR3 DNA reads TGCGCCAGCAGTGTGACCACCTACGAGCAGTACTTC.

V gene TRBV11-2 combines with J gene TRBJ2-3; the match to TRBD1 covers 11 bases. V gave up 4 bases and J gave up 4 bases; unmatched junction bases: 4. Germline assignment: CDR1 SGHAT and CDR2 FQNNGV. The CDR3 has 15 residues. The CDR3 is CASSWTGGKADTQYF. The CDR3 coding sequence is TGTGCCAGCAGCTGGACAGGGGGCAAGGCAGATACGCAGTATTTT.

The chain employs TRBV7-8 and TRBJ1-1; tentatively, D is TRBD1 (5 bases). This CDR3 is 13 amino acids long. Germline lookup yields CDR1 SGHVS and CDR2 FQNEAQ. Trimming shortened V by 7 bases and J by 1 base, and 10 bases separated the two germline ends. CDR3 loop: CASTQRGNTEAFF. In nucleotides, the CDR3 is TGTGCCAGCACTCAGAGGGGGAACACTGAAGCTTTCTTT.

The rearrangement uses TRBV11-3 and TRBJ2-3; 7 nucleotides agree with TRBD1. With V trimmed by 5 bases and J by 6 bases, 11 bases remained unmatched. The germline V gene encodes CDR1 SGHNT and CDR2 YENEEA. The CDR3 contains 15 residues. CDR3 sequence: CASSIGGRDFDTQYF. Written as DNA, the CDR3 is TGTGCCAGCAGCATAGGGGGCCGAGATTTCGATACGCAGTATTTT.

The chain links TRBV28 to TRBJ2-2, with 11 bases matching TRBD1. With 5 bases clipped from V and 5 bases from J, the junction kept 7 bases outside the gene matches. Germline V gives CDR1 MDHEN, CDR2 SYDVKM. The CDR3 runs 16 residues. The CDR3 loop reads CASSTVDRGLTGELFF. The CDR3 bases are TGTGCCAGCAGTACCGTGGACAGGGGGCTTACCGGGGAGCTGTTTTTT.

The rearrangement uses TRBV7-9 and TRBJ2-7; 12 bases agree with TRBD2. V lost 4 bases to trimming and J lost 4 bases; unmatched junction nucleotides: 11. This CDR3 is built from 17 residues. Germline CDR1 is SEHNR and CDR2 is FQNEAQ (reference sequence). CDR3 bases: TGTGCCAGCAGCTCGTCGACTAGCGGGGGCCTTACGTACGAGCAGTACTTC. This sequence encodes CASSSSTSGGLTYEQYF.

V gene TRBV5-4 combines with J gene TRBJ1-1; 7 bases match TRBD1. The CDR3 consists of 14 residues. V lost 4 bases, J lost 5 bases, and 8 bases stayed unmatched. Germline V lookup: CDR1 SGHNT, CDR2 YYREEE (reference sequence). This CDR3 is CASSPTGAVTEAFF. The CDR3, as DNA: TGTGCCAGCAGCCCCACAGGGGCGGTAACTGAAGCTTTCTTT.